The sequence of this TCR beta chain was determined in a study of T-cell reconstitution after alpha-beta-depleted transplantation in children. The CDR3 covers 17 residues. Germline-derived CDR1 and CDR2 are SNHLY and FYNNEI. V lost 7 bases, J lost 6 bases, and 13 bases stayed unmatched. Of note for this clonotype: The antigen remains undetermined.

Preparation of the TCRbeta library used unique molecular identifiers. TCRdb analysed the PCR reads with MiXCR anew, one entry per CDR3 protein. Among a few hundred thousand distinct CDR3 sequences, over 10% were seen once, and the ten largest hold 2.2%. Overall study findings and caveats: Several hundred graft clones that had expanded were reportedly the source of alpha-beta T cells about two months after transplant.

J is TRBJ2-7 and V is TRBV2; 15 nucleotides agree with TRBD2. This specimen consisted of PBMCs, mostly from graft donor cells, obtained 360 days after TCRalphabeta/CD19-depleted stem cell transplant. The clonotype was recovered from a male patient between 10 and 17 years old who had a stem cell transplant for acute myeloid leukemia, so the T cells may come from the graft donor. DNA of the CDR3: TGTGCCAGCAACATCATACGAAGGACTAGCGGGAGGGTCGAGCAGTACTTC. It yields the protein CASNIIRRTSGRVEQYF.